The text below deals with one TCR beta chain. This sample stems from a study of control samples from healthy donors and cancer patients. The CDR3 sequence is 13 residues long. Germline V gene sequence: CDR1 MRHNA, CDR2 SNTAGT. V lost 2 bases to trimming and J lost 8 bases, with 11 bases between them. Sequenced by immunoSEQ multiplex PCR; TCRdb stores in-frame clones only, minus some. Altogether around 99,000 clones are present, 90% being singletons, with the ten largest covering 3.5% to 4.5%. The chain couples TRBV6-4 to TRBJ2-3; D call uncertain. The sequence was collected from a human donor in good health. The donor label of this sample is uncertain. The sample comprised blood. The CDR3 DNA sequence: TGTGCCAGCAGTGACCCCACCATGAGTACGCAGTATTTT. Encoded protein: CASSDPTMSTQYF.